This T cell receptor (beta chain) was found in a study of CD8 T cells in ankylosing spondylitis. General study results and limits: Seemingly distinctive of ankylosing spondylitis blood was a TCR beta motif formed by eight highly homologous variants.

One entry per CDR3 protein, called by TCRdb with MiXCR from the 5' RACE reads. Among some 840,000 distinct CDR3 sequences listed, 10% to 15% were seen once. This clonotype was counted ten times or more. No antigen is known for it. The TCR originated in a male donor with ankylosing spondylitis. The specimen was blood, either unsorted or a sorted T cell fraction (not recorded which).

The CDR3 region is CSVRTGEQYF. The CDR3 DNA follows: TGCAGCGTACGGACGGGTGAGCAGTACTTC. The chain uses TRBV29-1 and TRBJ2-7, with unresolved D. CDR1 is SQVTM, CDR2 ANQGSEA, per germline. V was trimmed by 6 bases and J by 7 bases, leaving 10 bases between them. The CDR3 is 10 amino acids.